This T cell receptor beta chain was sequenced in a study of T-cell reconstitution after alpha-beta-depleted transplantation in children. In germline, CDR1 is SGHRS, CDR2 YFSETQ. The germline V and J ends were trimmed by 1 base and 8 bases, with 15 bases remaining between them. The CDR3 extends over 15 amino acids. Library preparation (for TCRbeta) was performed with unique molecular identifiers. Via MiXCR, TCRdb re-called the PCR reads, giving one row per CDR3 protein. This table holds approximately 110,000 distinct CDR3 sequences, about 23% found once. Sequenced here: PBMCs, mostly from graft donor cells, sampled 180 days after TCRalphabeta/CD19-depleted stem cell transplant. The clonotype was recovered from a male patient aged 2-15 years who had a stem cell transplant for chronic granulomatous disease, so the T cells may come from the graft donor. This chain connects TRBV5-1 to TRBJ1-4; perhaps TRBD1 as D (6 bases). CDR3: CASSLTGFSGEKLFF. For the CDR3, the DNA is TGCGCCAGCAGCTTGACAGGGTTTAGCGGCGAAAAACTGTTTTTT.